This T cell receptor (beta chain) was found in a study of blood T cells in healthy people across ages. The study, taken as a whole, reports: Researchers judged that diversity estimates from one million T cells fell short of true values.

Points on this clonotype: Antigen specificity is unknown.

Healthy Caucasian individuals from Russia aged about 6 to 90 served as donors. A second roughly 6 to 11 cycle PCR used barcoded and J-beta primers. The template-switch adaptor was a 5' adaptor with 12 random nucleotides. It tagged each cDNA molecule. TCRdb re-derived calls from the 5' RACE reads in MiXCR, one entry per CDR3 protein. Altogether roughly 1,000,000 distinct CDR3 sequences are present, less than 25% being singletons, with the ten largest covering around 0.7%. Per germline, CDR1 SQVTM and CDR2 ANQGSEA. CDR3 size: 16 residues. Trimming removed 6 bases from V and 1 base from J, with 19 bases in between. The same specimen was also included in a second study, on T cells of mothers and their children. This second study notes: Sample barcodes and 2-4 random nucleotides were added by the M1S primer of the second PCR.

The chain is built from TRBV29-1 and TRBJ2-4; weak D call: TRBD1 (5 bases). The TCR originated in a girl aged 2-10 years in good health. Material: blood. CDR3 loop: CSVQIQGLRAKNIQYF. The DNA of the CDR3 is TGCAGCGTGCAAATCCAGGGTCTAAGGGCCAAAAACATTCAGTACTTC.